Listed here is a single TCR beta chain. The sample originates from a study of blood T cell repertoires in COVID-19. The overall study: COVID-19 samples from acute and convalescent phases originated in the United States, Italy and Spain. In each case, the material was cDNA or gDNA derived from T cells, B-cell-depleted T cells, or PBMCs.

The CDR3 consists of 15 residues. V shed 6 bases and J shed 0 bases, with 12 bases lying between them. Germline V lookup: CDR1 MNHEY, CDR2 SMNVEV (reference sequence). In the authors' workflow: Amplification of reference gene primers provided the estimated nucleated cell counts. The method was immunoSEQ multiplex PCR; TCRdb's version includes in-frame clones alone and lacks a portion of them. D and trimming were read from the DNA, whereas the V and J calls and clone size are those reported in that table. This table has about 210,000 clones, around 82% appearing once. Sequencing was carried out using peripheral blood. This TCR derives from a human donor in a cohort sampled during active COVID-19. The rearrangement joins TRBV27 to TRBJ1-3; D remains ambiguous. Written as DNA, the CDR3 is TGTGCCAGCAGCCCTAACCCCCGCTCTGGAAACACCATATATTTT. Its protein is CASSPNPRSGNTIYF.